The 13 T cell receptor beta chains listed next were all sequenced from one sample in a study of cytomegalovirus exposure and HLA in healthy donors. Primers included in the PCR were 60 Vbeta and 13 Jbeta primers. Sequenced by immunoSEQ multiplex PCR; TCRdb stores in-frame clones only, minus some. The table lists approximately 200,000 clones, roughly four fifths of them singletons. The sample consisted of PBMCs. These receptors were obtained from a woman aged 25 to 39 in good health and CMV-seropositive.

The chain uses TRBV7-6 and TRBJ1-4; possible D gene TRBD1, 6 bases. CDR1 SGHVS and CDR2 FNYEAQ come from the germline V gene. V dropped 1 base and J dropped 2 bases, with 11 bases sitting between them. The CDR3 is made up of 16 amino acids. DNA of the CDR3: TGTGCCAGCAGCTTAGGTGCAGGGGCGACTAATGAAAAACTGTTTTTT. This gives the protein CASSLGAGATNEKLFF.

The CDR3 spells CSVDGGQFF. The CDR3 nucleotides are TGCAGCGTTGACGGGGGGCAGTTCTTC. The chain has TRBV29-1 and TRBJ2-1, with D perhaps matching TRBD2 (6 bases). The V gene lost 3 bases and the J gene lost 12 bases, with 6 bases spanning the gap. The CDR3 extends over 9 amino acids. Germline V gives CDR1 SQVTM, CDR2 ANQGSEA.

This clone was found a few times. The rearrangement links TRBV5-6 to TRBJ2-1; a weak D match, TRBD1 (5 bases). Trimming removed 2 bases from V and 7 bases from J, with 10 bases in between. Germline CDR1 is SGHDT and CDR2 is YYEEEE. CDR3 length: 13 residues. As DNA, the CDR3 is TGTGCCAGCAGCTTACCGCAGGGAAATGAGCAGTTCTTC. It translates to CASSLPQGNEQFF.

V and J are TRBV11-1 and TRBJ1-2, with a possible D match to TRBD1 (5 bases). The CDR3 covers 16 residues. Germline assignment: CDR1 SGHAT and CDR2 FQDESV (reference sequence). V lost 1 base and J lost 7, with 19 bases in between. The CDR3 DNA reads TGTGCCAGCAGCTTAGTTCCGGGGACTCTACCTTCTGGCTACACCTTC. It specifies CASSLVPGTLPSGYTF.

J is TRBJ2-3 and V is TRBV15; D might be TRBD2 (7 bases). From germline, CDR1 is LNHNV and CDR2 YYDKDF (reference sequence). V was trimmed by 0 bases and J by 3 bases, leaving 13 bases between them. The CDR3 length is 16 residues. The DNA of the CDR3 is TGTGCCACCAGCAGAGATGCGGGGGCGCTTACAGATACGCAGTATTTT. Encoded protein: CATSRDAGALTDTQYF.

The V and J genes are TRBV7-2 and TRBJ2-7, with 10 bases that match TRBD1. Trimming cost V 5 bases and J 7 bases; bases outside gene matches: 8. Germline-derived CDR1 and CDR2 are SGHTA and FQGNSA. The CDR3 totals 14 residues. CDR3 in amino acids: CASSGDRGQSEQYF. DNA of the CDR3: TGTGCCAGCAGCGGAGACAGGGGGCAAAGTGAGCAGTACTTC.

This clone was counted a few times. The chain links TRBV6-4 to TRBJ2-5; 9 bases align to TRBD1. Germline values: CDR1 MRHNA, CDR2 SNTAGT. This CDR3 is 16 amino acids long. The trim removed 3 bases at V and 2 bases at J, leaving 7 bases unmatched. Written as DNA, the CDR3 is TGTGCCAGCAGTGAAACAGGGGGCGGGAGTCAAGAGACCCAGTACTTC. It is translated as CASSETGGGSQETQYF.

This chain connects TRBV5-4 to TRBJ2-1; D uncertain. This CDR3 has 11 residues. V shed 5 bases and J shed 8 bases, with 8 bases lying between them. The germline V gene encodes CDR1 SGHNT and CDR2 YYREEE (reference sequence). The CDR3, as DNA: TGTGCCAGCAGGTCGTCCGATGAGCAGTTCTTC. This encodes CASRSSDEQFF.

This clone was recorded a few times. The chain couples TRBV11-2 to TRBJ2-7; 9 nucleotides line up with TRBD2. The CDR3 totals 15 residues. Germline values: CDR1 SGHAT, CDR2 FQNNGV. The junction had 10 bases not matched to a gene; V was cut back by 2 bases and J by 8 bases. CDR3 DNA sequence: TGTGCCAGCAGCTTAAGGACCAGCGGGAGGAGCAAGCAGTACTTC. It yields the protein CASSLRTSGRSKQYF. The full variable domain, with the rest looked up from reference TRBV11-2 and TRBJ2-7, is EAGVAQSPRYKIIEKRQSVAFWCNPISGHATLYWYQQILGQGPKLLIQFQNNGVVDDSQLPKDRFSAERLKGVDSTLKIQPAKLEDSAVYLCASSLRTSGRSKQYFGPGTRLTVT.

This clone has just a few counts. V usage is TRBV28 and J usage is TRBJ2-3; possible D gene TRBD2, 5 bases. The CDR3 loop spans 15 amino acids. V lost 6 bases, J lost 1 base, and 14 bases lay in between. CDR1 is MDHEN, CDR2 SYDVKM, per germline. The CDR3 bases are TGTGCCAGCAGGGGAGCGGAGCAGGGCACAGATACGCAGTATTTT. This encodes CASRGAEQGTDTQYF.

The chain's CDR3 is CASSGTSGRRWEQYF. Here the CDR3 DNA reads TGCGCCAGCAGCGGAACTAGCGGGAGGAGGTGGGAGCAGTACTTC. The J gene is TRBJ2-7, the V gene TRBV5-1; 12 bases match TRBD2. Germline loops: CDR1 SGHRS, CDR2 YFSETQ. The CDR3 is 15 residues long. Unmatched junction bases numbered 9, after V lost 4 bases and J lost 7 bases. The variable domain in full, completed from reference TRBV5-1 and TRBJ2-7, reads KAGVTQTPRYLIKTRGQQVTLSCSPISGHRSVSWYQQTPGQGLQFLFEYFSETQRNKGNFPGRFSGRQFSNSRSEMNVSTLELGDSALYLCASSGTSGRRWEQYFGPGTRLTVT.

V is TRBV14 and J is TRBJ2-1, with D tentatively TRBD1 (7 bases). The V gene lost 1 base and the J gene lost 10 bases, with 17 bases spanning the gap. Germline loops: CDR1 SGHDN, CDR2 FVKESK. CDR3 length equals 15 residues. The DNA for the CDR3 is TGTGCCAGCAGCCAAGTCGTGGAGGGGGCGCGGGAGCAGTTCTTC. Residues: CASSQVVEGAREQFF.

This clone turned up a few times. This chain connects TRBV28 to TRBJ1-5; 8 bases agree with TRBD1. CDR3 length: 15 residues. Germline V CDR1 and CDR2: MDHEN, SYDVKM. V lost 1 base to trimming and J lost 6 bases; unmatched junction nucleotides: 5. This chain's CDR3 is CASSLFKTGAQPQHF. The CDR3 DNA reads as TGTGCCAGCAGTTTATTTAAGACAGGGGCTCAGCCCCAGCATTTT. Together with reference TRBV28 and TRBJ1-5, the CDR3 gives the full variable domain: DVKVTQSSRYLVKRTGEKVFLECVQDMDHENMFWYRQDPGLGLRLIYFSYDVKMKEKGDIPEGYSVSREKKERFSLILESASTNQTSMYLCASSLFKTGAQPQHFGDGTRLSIL.